Described below is a single TCR beta chain sequence and its context. Its antigen is not identified. Its ends do not fully match the called genes, so a read error is possible. There were healthy Caucasian individuals from Russia, aged about 6 to 100, serving as donors. The data were obtained in a study of blood T cells in healthy people across ages. Whole-study results and caveats: Per-million-T-cell TCR beta diversity fell roughly linearly with age. The CMV status of each donor remained undetermined, and this could have confounded shifts in expanded clonotypes.

The CDR3 runs to 15 residues. Germline values: CDR1 LGHDT, CDR2 YNNKEL (reference sequence). PCR was performed a second time for roughly 7 to 11 cycles using a sample-barcoded 5' primer and a J-beta primer mix. Tagging of each cDNA molecule was performed by a template-switch adaptor with 12 random nucleotides. From the 5' RACE reads, TCRdb called clonotypes with MiXCR, one entry per CDR3 protein. Of fewer than 900,000 distinct CDR3 sequences in the sample, around 36% were seen once. This chain links TRBV3-1 with TRBJ2-7; perhaps D is TRBD1 or TRBD2 (5 bases each). This sequence was found in a man aged 18 to 30 in good health. Sequenced sample: blood. DNA for the CDR3: TGTGCCAGCAGCCCGGGGACGGGGAGCTCCTACGTGCAGTACTTC. Translation gives CASSPGTGSSYVQYF.